This T cell receptor beta chain was identified in a study of blood T cell repertoires in COVID-19. Study details: From the United States, Italy and Spain came samples of acute and convalescent COVID-19. In each case, the material was cDNA or gDNA derived from T cells, B-cell-depleted T cells, or PBMCs.

Only in-frame clones appear in the TCRdb table, and some are missing; sequencing was by immunoSEQ multiplex PCR. The table lists 110,000 to 150,000 clones, about four fifths of them singletons. This CDR3 is built from 17 residues. Germline V gene lookup returns CDR1 SGHVS and CDR2 FNYEAQ. J lost 6 bases, V lost 1 base, and 13 bases had no gene match. The table lists this clone with a few counts. This receptor was obtained from a woman aged 80 or over in a cohort sampled during active or convalescent COVID-19. The chain carries TRBV7-6 and TRBJ2-5, with 8 bases lining up with TRBD1. Source material: peripheral blood. The CDR3 DNA is TGTGCCAGCAGCTTAGAGATCCAGGGGGCGTTATATAAGACCCAGTACTTC. Translating gives CASSLEIQGALYKTQYF.